What follows are 22 T cell receptor beta chains derived from one specimen sequenced in a study of read filtering for tumor transcriptome and immune sequencing. The library was built from around 0.4 ug RNA with molecular barcoded adaptors for alpha/delta and beta/gamma chains. Each CDR3 protein gets one entry after TCRdb re-called the reads with MiXCR. The profile shows roughly 93,000 distinct CDR3 sequences, about 22% of them singletons. Sequenced input: a population of CD138-negative cells sorted from bone marrow. The receptors shown here come from a donor over 35 with multiple myeloma.

This clonotype was found a few times. The chain uses TRBV30 and TRBJ2-1; 9 bases fit TRBD2. Germline trimming cut 1 base from V and 0 bases from J; bases unmatched to any gene: 4. The CDR3 is 16 amino acids. The germline V gene encodes CDR1 GTSNPN and CDR2 SVGIG (reference sequence). CDR3 sequence: CAWSGAGGASYNEQFF. CDR3 in DNA: TGTGCCTGGAGTGGCGCGGGGGGGGCCTCCTACAATGAGCAGTTCTTC.

This clonotype was counted a few times. This chain uses TRBV5-1 with TRBJ2-3; D tentatively reads TRBD1 or TRBD2 (5 bases each). Per germline, CDR1 SGHRS and CDR2 YFSETQ. V lost 4 bases, J lost 1 base, and 10 bases lay in between. The CDR3 is made up of 14 amino acids. CDR3 DNA: TGCGCCAGCAGCCCGGGACCGGGCACAGATACGCAGTATTTT. This codes for CASSPGPGTDTQYF.

As concerns this clonotype: This may be a read error, as it is one base from a much larger clone. The J gene is TRBJ2-1, the V gene TRBV7-9; no clear D gene. The germline V gene encodes CDR1 SEHNR and CDR2 FQNEAQ (reference sequence). The CDR3 is 12 amino acids. CDR3 sequence: CASSPGPNEQLF. The CDR3 nucleotides read TGTGCCAGCAGCCCCGGGCCCAATGAGCAGCTCTTC.

Many counts were recorded for this clonotype. This chain joins TRBV12-3 or TRBV12-4 and TRBJ1-6; D gene uncertain. The CDR3 covers 13 residues. V gave up 6 bases and J gave up 9 bases, with 12 bases separating them. The CDR3 loop reads CASSPGRPSPLHF. The CDR3 bases are TGTGCCAGCAGCCCCGGCCGCCCTTCACCCCTCCACTTT.

This clonotype was counted at least ten times. The rearrangement links TRBV14 to TRBJ2-2; D gene uncertain. CDR1 is SGHDN and CDR2 is FVKESK in the germline V gene. V was trimmed by 3 bases and J by 6 bases, leaving 2 bases between them. This CDR3 contains 11 residues. Written as DNA, the CDR3 is TGTGCCAGCAGCCACTCCGGGGAGCTGTTTTTT. The encoded protein is CASSHSGELFF.

This clonotype was seen repeatedly, ten times or more. This chain links TRBV10-3 with TRBJ2-3; TRBD1 matches 8 bases. The CDR3 runs 16 residues. The junction had 8 bases not matched to a gene; V was cut back by 6 bases and J by 0 bases. Germline V gene sequence: CDR1 ENHRY, CDR2 SYGVKD. The CDR3 DNA reads TGTGCCATCAGCAAAATCGGACAGGGAAGCACAGATACGCAGTATTTT. Translating it yields CAISKIGQGSTDTQYF.

This clonotype has ten or more counts. The gene calls are TRBV5-5 and TRBJ1-2; TRBD1 matches at 8 bases. In germline, CDR1 is SGHKS, CDR2 YYEKEE (reference sequence). J gave up 4 bases and V 1 base, and 12 bases lay outside the gene matches. The CDR3 is 17 residues long. This CDR3 reads CASSLIVSGQGSYGYTF. Here the CDR3 DNA reads TGTGCCAGCAGCTTGATAGTGAGTGGACAGGGATCCTATGGCTACACCTTC.

Concerning this clonotype: Given a much more abundant clone one base away, this may be a read error. No conserved phenylalanine or tryptophan ends this CDR3, so it is likely a read error. This chain links TRBV4-1 with TRBJ2-7; D may correspond to TRBD1 or TRBD2 (5 bases each). This CDR3 has 14 amino acids. Germline CDR1 reads MGHRA; CDR2 reads YSYEKL. With 4 bases removed from V and 6 bases from J, the gap between germline ends came to 16 bases. The CDR3 DNA is TGCGCCAGCAGCCCGTCCGGACTTGGGGGCGAGCAGTACCTC. Its protein is CASSPSGLGGEQYL.

This clonotype showed up just a few times. J is TRBJ2-1 and V is TRBV7-2; perhaps TRBD2 as D (6 bases). The CDR3 loop spans 17 amino acids. The V and J ends lost 5 bases and 9 bases respectively, with 26 bases between them. Germline values: CDR1 SGHTA, CDR2 FQGNSA. CDR3 protein: CASSGLETRTFGGEQFF. The CDR3 DNA reads as TGTGCCAGCAGCGGACTTGAGACTAGAACCTTTGGAGGTGAGCAGTTCTTC.

This clonotype was recorded at least ten times. This chain joins TRBV9 and TRBJ2-5, with 7 bases that match TRBD1. Germline-derived CDR1 and CDR2 are SGDLS and YYNGEE. V lost 1 base, J lost 2 bases, and 5 bases stayed unmatched. The CDR3 runs to 15 residues. The CDR3, as DNA: TGTGCCAGCAGCGTAAGGGGGACAGCGCAAGAGACCCAGTACTTC. It is translated as CASSVRGTAQETQYF.

Only a few counts were recorded for this clonotype. J is TRBJ2-1 and V is TRBV2; TRBD2 aligns across 8 bases. This CDR3 is 16 amino acids long. In germline, CDR1 is SNHLY, CDR2 FYNNEI. The ends lost 8 bases at V and 8 bases at J; junction bases unmatched: 17. The DNA for the CDR3 is TGTGCCAGCGGCGAGGAAGCGGGGGACCCCAGCGATGAGCAGTTCTTC. Its translation is CASGEEAGDPSDEQFF.

This clonotype showed up just once. This chain joins TRBV5-6 and TRBJ2-4; D possibly matches TRBD1 or TRBD2 (5 bases each). The germline V gene encodes CDR1 SGHDT and CDR2 YYEEEE. V was shortened by 1 base and J by 6 bases, with 11 bases between the two germline ends. The CDR3 is 14 amino acids. The CDR3 DNA is TGTGCCAGCAGCTTGTACGAGGGGACAAACATTCAGTACTTC. Translated, it gives CASSLYEGTNIQYF.

Notes on this clonotype: Given a much more abundant clone one base away, this may be a read error. The chain employs TRBV20-1 and TRBJ1-4; the match to TRBD1 covers 7 bases. V gave up 3 bases and J gave up 8 bases; unmatched junction bases: 6. The CDR3 is made up of 13 amino acids. In germline, CDR1 is DFQATT, CDR2 SNEGSKA (reference sequence). CDR3 in amino acids: CSASRGGNEKLFF. In nucleotides, the CDR3 is TGCAGTGCTAGTCGAGGGGGCAACGAAAAACTGTTTTTT.

Of note for this clonotype: A read error may explain this, as a much larger clone is one base away. This rearrangement joins TRBV29-1 to TRBJ2-3; 8 bases agree with TRBD2. The CDR3 has 15 residues. The germline CDR1 and CDR2 sequences are SQVTM and ANQGSEA. J gave up 2 bases and V 6 bases, and 10 bases lay outside the gene matches. CDR3 residues: CSVRASGLLTDTQYF. As DNA, the CDR3 is TGCAGCGTGCGGGCTAGCGGGCTCCTCACAGATACGCAGTATTTT.

With respect to this clonotype: This clone may be a read error of a much larger clone one base away. This chain joins TRBV20-1 and TRBJ2-2; D might be TRBD1 (6 bases). The CDR3 runs to 14 residues. Per germline, CDR1 DFQATT and CDR2 SNEGSKA (reference sequence). CDR3 amino acids: CSAKSQGNAGELFF. The DNA for the CDR3 is TGCAGTGCTAAAAGTCAGGGGAACGCCGGGGAGCTGTTTTTT.

In this sample, this clonotype turned up many times. V is TRBV5-1 and J is TRBJ1-2; D might be TRBD1 (6 bases). Trimming shortened V by 3 bases and J by 2 bases, and 14 bases separated the two germline ends. This CDR3 region has 15 residues. The germline gives CDR1 SGHRS, CDR2 YFSETQ. The CDR3 is CASSSQGHSNYGYTF. CDR3 DNA sequence: TGCGCCAGCAGCTCCCAGGGACATTCGAACTATGGCTACACCTTC. Full variable domain (outside the CDR3, taken from reference TRBV5-1 and TRBJ1-2): KAGVTQTPRYLIKTRGQQVTLSCSPISGHRSVSWYQQTPGQGLQFLFEYFSETQRNKGNFPGRFSGRQFSNSRSEMNVSTLELGDSALYLCASSSQGHSNYGYTFGSGTRLTVV.

The chain recombines TRBV11-2 with TRBJ1-1; unclear D gene. The CDR3 consists of 14 residues. Germline CDR1 is SGHAT and CDR2 is FQNNGV. V was cut by 2 bases and J by 1 base, with 8 bases left in between. Here the CDR3 DNA reads TGTGCCAGCAGCTTATATGGACCGAACACTGAAGCTTTCTTT. Translated: CASSLYGPNTEAFF.

V gene TRBV6-1 combines with J gene TRBJ2-1, with D tentatively TRBD1 (5 bases). V lost 6 bases and J lost 5, with 14 bases in between. Germline CDR1 is MNHNS and CDR2 is SASEGT. There are 14 residues in the CDR3. The DNA of the CDR3 is TGTGCCAGCAGAGCACAGGTTGCCCACAATGAGCAGTTCTTC. Amino acids: CASRAQVAHNEQFF.

As to this clonotype: This likely came from a read error, as a far larger clone is one base away. V gene TRBV6-6 combines with J gene TRBJ2-1, with D possibly being TRBD1 (6 bases). Germline CDR1 and CDR2: MNHNY and SVGAGI (reference sequence). Trimming took off 6 bases at V and 4 bases at J, with 13 bases between the two ends. This CDR3 spans 14 amino acids. As DNA, the CDR3 is TGTGCCAGCAGGCAACACAGGGTTTACAATGAGCAGTTCTTC. Translating it yields CASRQHRVYNEQFF.

A note on this clonotype: Possible read error: a much larger clone is one base away. The chain carries TRBV3-1 and TRBJ1-6; D gene ambiguous. From germline, CDR1 is LGHDT and CDR2 YNNKEL (reference sequence). CDR3 length equals 14 residues. The CDR3 reads CASSRATNNTPLHF. CDR3 in DNA: TGTGCCAGCAGCCGTGCGACAAATAATACACCCCTCCACTTT.

Many counts were recorded for this clonotype. V is TRBV20-1 and J is TRBJ2-1; 9 positions match TRBD2. The V segment lost 4 bases and the J segment 2 bases; nucleotides outside the gene matches: 3. Looked up from germline, CDR1 is DFQATT and CDR2 is SNEGSKA (reference sequence). The CDR3 spans 14 residues. The DNA for the CDR3 is TGCAGTGCTACCCGGACTAGCGCCTACAATGAGCAGTTCTTC. Encoded protein: CSATRTSAYNEQFF.

Details on this clonotype: The junction differs from germline at one of its ends, possibly a read error. This rearrangement joins TRBV19 to TRBJ1-5, with 11 bases identical to TRBD1. Per the germline V gene, CDR1 is LNHDA and CDR2 is SQIVND (reference sequence). The CDR3 runs to 15 residues. Here the CDR3 DNA reads TGTGCCAGTAGTACCGGACAGGGGGCAACTCAGCCCCGGCATTTT. Translating gives CASSTGQGATQPRHF.